This T cell receptor beta chain was sequenced during a study of vaccination effects on CD4 cells after COVID-19. The study's findings and limits: Healthy vaccinees' vaccine-induced clones included only 1 of 255 cross-reacting with common cold coronaviruses.

Expansion of antigen-specific CD4+ T cells with viral peptide pools was carried out by the ViraFEST assay before sequencing. On roughly day 10 of culture, CD4+ T cells were separated out. All study participants received two doses of BNT162b2 or mRNA-1273 vaccine. Testing of the vaccine recipients showed negative nucleocapsid antibodies and no prior SARS-CoV-2 infection. This clone has only a few counts. Its antigen is undetermined. The same CDR3 is also encoded by other DNA sequences in this sample. Germline loops: CDR1 MNHEY, CDR2 SMNVEV (reference sequence). The CDR3 covers 13 residues. Trimming removed 2 bases at V and 2 bases at J, with 6 bases between. Clones were read by immunoSEQ multiplex PCR, and TCRdb kept only the in-frame ones, dropping some. The table records roughly 14,000 clones, 55% to 85% of them present only once.

The specimen was CD4+ T cells from PBMCs cultured with SARS-CoV-2 spike peptides, collected after COVID-19 vaccination. This TCR was recovered from a human donor who received a COVID-19 vaccine. This rearrangement joins TRBV27 to TRBJ1-2; D gene unclear. The CDR3 spells CASSLAVNYGYTF. The CDR3 DNA sequence: TGTGCCAGCAGTTTAGCAGTGAACTATGGCTACACCTTC.